This is a list of T cell receptor beta chains from one sample in a study of spatial heterogeneity in lung cancer. Each CDR3 protein is one row after TCRdb ran MiXCR on the 5' RACE reads. The sample has tens of thousands of distinct CDR3 sequences; roughly 5.7% are singletons. This sample comprised PBMCs, obtained at follow-up. The receptor set was obtained from a female donor with early-stage non-small cell lung cancer. Each CDR3 is given without its conserved first and last residue.

v_gene,len,j_gene,CDR3aa
TRBV7-9,14,TRBJ2-3,ASSSYSLNGTDTQY
TRBV20-1,13,TRBJ2-3,SARDLSGDTDTQY
TRBV2,13,TRBJ1-5,ASRYVGQGQSPQH
TRBV12-3/TRBV12-4,15,TRBJ1-4,ASSVTGTGRPGEKLF
TRBV24-1,11,TRBJ2-1,ATSGAGSHEQF
TRBV14,11,TRBJ2-3,ASSRFRADTQY
TRBV25-1,13,TRBJ2-7,VSRGGAAGENEQY
TRBV20-1,10,TRBJ2-5,SALPRDGTQY
TRBV18,12,TRBJ2-2,ASSSYVGTGELF
TRBV3-1,14,TRBJ1-2,ASSPWTGGFNYGYT
TRBV3-1,13,TRBJ2-3,ASSQGQWLTDTQY
TRBV18,14,TRBJ2-3,ASSPAYRVSTDTQY
TRBV20-1,16,TRBJ2-3,SARDRRLLDFRADTQY
TRBV2,15,TRBJ2-2,ASRELAGGPYTGELF
TRBV20-1,11,TRBJ2-1,SANPGQRNEQF
TRBV5-1,12,TRBJ1-2,ASSSDATGFGYT
TRBV7-9,15,TRBJ1-3,ASSAPTTDRVGNTIY
TRBV7-9,12,TRBJ2-7,ASSTAGTLDEQY
TRBV19,12,TRBJ2-2,ASSTGHLTGELF
TRBV5-1,13,TRBJ2-5,ASSLSPGSQETQY
TRBV10-3,13,TRBJ2-3,AIRREGRWQDTQY
TRBV7-9,15,TRBJ2-5,ASSLSTRGRGKDTQY
TRBV20-1,15,TRBJ2-3,SAVPLGTSGKTDTQY
TRBV3-1,11,TRBJ2-1,ASSLSAYNEQF
TRBV10-3,13,TRBJ2-1,AISESGGGTNEQF
TRBV7-2,15,TRBJ2-1,ASSLASGGAAYNEQF
TRBV5-1,14,TRBJ2-3,ASSPSGRASTDTQY
TRBV6-1,12,TRBJ2-5,ASSAGGPYETQY
TRBV4-3,14,TRBJ2-2,ASSPLAGNEDGELF
TRBV28,13,TRBJ2-3,ASSPTNPGTDTQY
TRBV29-1,11,TRBJ1-3,SVAPGSGNTIY
TRBV2,11,TRBJ1-5,ASAGGTKQPQH
TRBV9,14,TRBJ1-6,ASSGRDSSYNSPLH
TRBV2,12,TRBJ1-5,ASRIRQAGQPQH
TRBV9,13,TRBJ2-3,ASSVTGRRTDTQY
TRBV12-3/TRBV12-4,10,TRBJ2-7,ASSLQFSEQY
TRBV12-5,13,TRBJ2-2,ASGLVVSGSGELF
TRBV7-2,9,TRBJ1-2,ASSAIKGYT
TRBV5-1,12,TRBJ1-4,ASSPDATNEKLF
TRBV6-1,12,TRBJ1-5,ASSPIGTYQPQH
TRBV29-1,10,TRBJ2-5,SVEGLDKTQY
TRBV7-9,14,TRBJ2-1,ASSPSGTIQANEQF
TRBV6-5,10,TRBJ1-1,ASSLSGSQAF
TRBV7-2,15,TRBJ2-5,ASSSGTSGGAIETQY
TRBV29-1,10,TRBJ2-7,SVGQGGYEQY
TRBV7-2,12,TRBJ2-5,ASSATGYQETQY
TRBV7-8,12,TRBJ2-1,ASSLRRIPGEQF
TRBV11-2,13,TRBJ2-2,ASSTGTRDTGELF
TRBV25-1,12,TRBJ1-2,ASRDRATNYGYT
TRBV2,12,TRBJ2-1,ASSLTGGLGEQF
TRBV4-3,12,TRBJ2-7,ASSQGTPPYEQY
TRBV3-1,14,TRBJ2-7,ASSPPGTSGSYEQY
TRBV11-2,14,TRBJ2-5,ASSSRTSGIQETQY